These T cell receptor beta chains were read from a single sample in a study of T cells in Graves' hyperthyroidism and ophthalmopathy. TCRdb analysed the multiplex PCR reads with MiXCR anew, one entry per CDR3 protein. The data show some 620,000 distinct CDR3 sequences, under 20% seen once. The sequenced sample was blood. The origin of the receptors is a woman in her 30s with Graves' hyperthyroidism. The CDR3 runs from the conserved cysteine through the conserved F or W. Each record gives: clone size, J gene, V gene, D gene, CDR3 DNA, CDR3 protein. D genes are given only for firm matches. Size values are once, few and many counts, or a class for expanded clones, and some rows have none.

few | TRBJ1-6 | TRBV27 | NA | TGTGCCAGCAGTCCCGGACGAACGGGGACCAATAATTCACCCCTCCACTTT | CASSPGRTGTNNSPLHF
many | TRBJ2-2 | TRBV28 | NA | TGTGCCAGCAGTTTAAGGGACGGGGAGCTGTTTTTT | CASSLRDGELFF
many | TRBJ2-2 | TRBV5-1 | TRBD2 | TGCGCCAGCAGCGGGATGACTAGCGACACCGGGGAGCTGTTTTTT | CASSGMTSDTGELFF
NA | TRBJ1-6 | TRBV5-6 | TRBD1 | TGTGCCAGCAGCTTGTCGGACAGGGATAATTCACCCCTCCACTTT | CASSLSDRDNSPLHF
NA | TRBJ2-2 | TRBV28 | NA | TGTGCCAGCAGTGTACAGTACACCGGGGAGCTGTTTTTT | CASSVQYTGELFF
many | TRBJ2-7 | TRBV7-8 | TRBD2 | TGTGCCAGCAGCTTATTTAGCGGGAGGGACGAGCAGTACTTC | CASSLFSGRDEQYF
few | TRBJ2-3 | TRBV18 | NA | TGTGCCAGCTCATCACCCTCTAACACAGATACGCAGTATTTT | CASSSPSNTDTQYF
many | TRBJ1-1 | TRBV12-3/TRBV12-4 | NA | TGTGCCAGCAGCTTCGAGAGGAACACTGAAGCTTTCTTT | CASSFERNTEAFF
many | TRBJ2-1 | TRBV28 | TRBD2 | TGTGCCAGCATCATTGGGGGGACTATGGGGTCTGAGCAGTTCTTC | CASIIGGTMGSEQFF
many | TRBJ2-1 | TRBV18 | NA | TGTGCCAGCTCACCCGGGACAATATACAATGAGCAGTTCTTC | CASSPGTIYNEQFF
few | TRBJ2-1 | TRBV6-5 | TRBD2 | TGTGCCAGCAGTTACTCGACAGCGGGAGCCTACAATGAGCAGTTCTTC | CASSYSTAGAYNEQFF
NA | TRBJ1-5 | TRBV20-1 | NA | TGCAGTGCCGGCCAGTATCAGCCCCAGCATTTT | CSAGQYQPQHF
NA | TRBJ2-2 | TRBV14 | NA | TGTGCCAGCAGCCAAGAGTCCCACATTACGAACACCGGGGAGCTGTTTTTT | CASSQESHITNTGELFF
few | TRBJ2-3 | TRBV5-1 | NA | TGCGCCAGCAGCTTGAGGAATCAGCGCAACACCGATACGCAGTATTTT | CASSLRNQRNTDTQYF
NA | TRBJ2-1 | TRBV11-2 | NA | TGTGCCAGCAGCACATCCCCGGTAAGGGGGAATGAGCAGTTCTTC | CASSTSPVRGNEQFF
NA | TRBJ1-2 | TRBV7-2 | NA | TGTGCCAGCAGCTTAGAGTACAATAACGGACCCTATGGCTACACCTTC | CASSLEYNNGPYGYTF
NA | TRBJ1-2 | TRBV28 | NA | TGTGCCAGCAGCCTGAGGGGCGGCGGGGGCTACACCTTC | CASSLRGGGGYTF
many | TRBJ2-1 | TRBV6-1 | NA | TGTGCCAGCGGACGAGGGGGCAATGAGCAGTTCTTC | CASGRGGNEQFF
many | TRBJ1-1 | TRBV20-1 | NA | TGCAGTGCTAGAGTAGTTGACAGGAACACTGAAGCTTTCTTT | CSARVVDRNTEAFF
many | TRBJ2-5 | TRBV30 | TRBD1 | TGTGCCGGGACAGGACAAGAGACCCAGTACTTC | CAGTGQETQYF
many | TRBJ1-6 | TRBV28 | NA | TGTGCCAGCAACACGAAGGGGGTGTCCTATAATTCACCCCTCCACTTT | CASNTKGVSYNSPLHF
few | TRBJ1-6 | TRBV13 | NA | TGTGCCAGCAGCTTAGGCGTTGCAGCGGCAAATTCACCCCTCCACTTT | CASSLGVAAANSPLHF
many | TRBJ2-7 | TRBV11-2 | TRBD1 | TGTGCCAGCAGCTTTAAGCGTTTAGGGACAGGCGTCGAGCAGTACTTC | CASSFKRLGTGVEQYF
NA | TRBJ1-1 | TRBV19 | TRBD1 | TGTGCCAGTAGTATGGGCAGGGGGCGGGGAACTGAAGCTTTCTTT | CASSMGRGRGTEAFF
many | TRBJ1-2 | TRBV6-2/TRBV6-3 | TRBD1 | TGTGCCAGCACCAGACAGGGGTTCTATGGCTACACCTTC | CASTRQGFYGYTF
few | TRBJ1-5 | TRBV20-1 | TRBD1 | TGCAGTGCTAGAGCACTCAGGGGGACCCAGCATTTT | CSARALRGTQHF
few | TRBJ1-5 | TRBV6-1 | NA | TGTGCCAGCACGAAATCCAGGGCATCAGGCCAGCCCCAGCATTTT | CASTKSRASGQPQHF
many | TRBJ2-1 | TRBV6-2/TRBV6-3 | TRBD2 | TGTGCCAGCAGTTACGGGGGACTAGCGGGTTACAATGAGCAGTTCTTC | CASSYGGLAGYNEQFF
NA | TRBJ2-7 | TRBV12-3/TRBV12-4 | NA | TGCGCCAGCAGCCCCCGGGACGGATCCTTTGATGCGCAGTACTTC | CASSPRDGSFDAQYF
few | TRBJ2-1 | TRBV27 | NA | TGTGCCAGCATTGGGAAGGGGAATGAGCAGTTCTTC | CASIGKGNEQFF
many | TRBJ2-3 | TRBV29-1 | NA | TGCAGCGCTTTGACAGGAAGCACAGATACGCAGTATTTT | CSALTGSTDTQYF
many | TRBJ1-1 | TRBV12-3/TRBV12-4 | NA | TGTGCCAGCAGTTCATACAGGGCTTGGACTGAAGCTTTCTTT | CASSSYRAWTEAFF
many | TRBJ1-2 | TRBV28 | NA | TGTGCCAGCGGGACGACAGGCGGCTACACCTTC | CASGTTGGYTF
many | TRBJ2-3 | TRBV11-2 | NA | TGTGCCAGCAGCTTATCTCGGGGTGGCGGGAATACGCAGTATTTT | CASSLSRGGGNTQYF
NA | TRBJ2-3 | TRBV18 | NA | TGTGCCAGCTCATATCATGATACAGATACGCAGTATTTT | CASSYHDTDTQYF
many | TRBJ2-1 | TRBV28 | NA | TGTGCCAGCAGTCCACGAGGGACACCTAACAATGAGCAGTTCTTC | CASSPRGTPNNEQFF
NA | TRBJ2-3 | TRBV7-3 | NA | TGTGCCAGCAGCTTAGGAGGGCCCGCAGATACGCAGTATTTT | CASSLGGPADTQYF
many | TRBJ1-1 | TRBV29-1 | NA | TGCAGCGTGCGACGGATGAACACTGAAGCTTTCTTT | CSVRRMNTEAFF
few | TRBJ2-2 | TRBV30 | NA | TGTGCCTGGAGTGTACTGCTGGGGGCGCGAGGCACCGGGGAGCTGTTTTTT | CAWSVLLGARGTGELFF
many | TRBJ2-7 | TRBV3-1 | TRBD2 | TGTGCCAGCAGCCACGGGACTAATTACGAGCAGTACTTC | CASSHGTNYEQYF
many | TRBJ1-3 | TRBV18 | NA | TGTGCCAGCTCACCCACTAACGTAGGGACTGGAAACACCATATATTTT | CASSPTNVGTGNTIYF
many | TRBJ2-7 | TRBV27 | TRBD1 | TGTGCCAGCAGCCCGAGGACAGGGGGCGACTACGAGCAGTACTTC | CASSPRTGGDYEQYF
few | TRBJ1-1 | TRBV24-1 | NA | TGTGCCACCAGTGAGGGCGGCTGGGCAGCTTTCTTT | CATSEGGWAAFF
NA | TRBJ2-3 | TRBV11-1 | TRBD2 | TGTGCCAGCACCTCGACTAGCGGAAAAGATACGCGGTATTTT | CASTSTSGKDTRYF
many | TRBJ2-7 | TRBV28 | NA | TGTGCCAGCAGTTCCGGGACCCAACTGGGGCAGTACTTC | CASSSGTQLGQYF
NA | TRBJ2-3 | TRBV29-1 | NA | TGCAGCGTTGAAGGGCCAGATACGCAGTATTTT | CSVEGPDTQYF
few | TRBJ2-2 | TRBV24-1 | TRBD2 | TGTGCCACCAGTGAAGCGGGGTCCGGGGAGCTGTTTTTT | CATSEAGSGELFF
many | TRBJ2-1 | TRBV10-3 | NA | TGTGCCATCAGTGAGAGCGATGAGCAGTTCTTC | CAISESDEQFF
few | TRBJ2-1 | TRBV5-1 | TRBD2 | TGCGCCAGCAGCCCTACCGGGACTAGTTTTTCCAATGAGCAGTTCTTC | CASSPTGTSFSNEQFF
once | TRBJ1-6 | TRBV30 | TRBD1 | TGTGCCTGGAGTCCCCGCGGACAGGGGAGGTCACCCCTCCACTTT | CAWSPRGQGRSPLHF
NA | TRBJ1-1 | TRBV20-1 | TRBD1 | TGCAGTGCTAGTTTCGGGGACAGCTATAACACTGAAGCTTTCTTT | CSASFGDSYNTEAFF
NA | TRBJ2-2 | TRBV7-9 | NA | TGTGCCAGCAGCTTGCGGACTCATAACACCGGGGAGCTGTTTTTT | CASSLRTHNTGELFF
NA | TRBJ2-1 | TRBV7-2 | NA | TGTGCCAGCAGCCATATACAACCTCTCTACAATGAGCAGTTCTTC | CASSHIQPLYNEQFF